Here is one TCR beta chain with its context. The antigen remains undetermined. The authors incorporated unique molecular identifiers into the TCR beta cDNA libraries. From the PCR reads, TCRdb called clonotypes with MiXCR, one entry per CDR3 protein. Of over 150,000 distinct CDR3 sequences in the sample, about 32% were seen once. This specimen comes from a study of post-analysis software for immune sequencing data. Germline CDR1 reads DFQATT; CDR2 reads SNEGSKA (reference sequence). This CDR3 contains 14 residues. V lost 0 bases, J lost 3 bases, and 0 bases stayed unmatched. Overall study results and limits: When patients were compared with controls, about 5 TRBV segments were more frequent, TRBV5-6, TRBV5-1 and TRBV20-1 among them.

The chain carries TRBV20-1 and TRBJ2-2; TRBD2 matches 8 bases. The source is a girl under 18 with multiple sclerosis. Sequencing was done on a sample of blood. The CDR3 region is CSAREAGDTGELFF. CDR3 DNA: TGCAGTGCTAGAGAAGCGGGAGACACCGGGGAGCTGTTTTTT.